A single sample gave rise to the 8 T cell receptor beta chains below, sequenced in a study of OX40 agonist ivuxolimab in advanced cancers. The method was immunoSEQ multiplex PCR; TCRdb's version includes in-frame clones alone and lacks a portion of them. The table lists some 72,000 clones, roughly 92% of them singletons, with under 3.5% in the top ten. This material consisted of CD4+ or CD8+ T cells sorted from blood, taken in a trial of the OX40 agonist ivuxolimab. Source of these receptors: an adult with an advanced solid tumor such as melanoma, head and neck, liver or kidney cancer.

V usage is TRBV13 and J usage is TRBJ2-3; 8 nucleotides agree with TRBD1. In germline, CDR1 is PRHDT, CDR2 FYEKMQ (reference sequence). V lost 5 bases and J lost 9; bases outside the gene matches: 10. This CDR3 is 14 amino acids long. The CDR3 here is CASSRDRGAVTQYF. The CDR3 DNA reads TGTGCCAGCAGCCGCGACAGGGGTGCGGTGACGCAGTATTTT.

The V call is TRBV28, the J call TRBJ2-3, with 16 bases lining up with TRBD2. The CDR3 contains 19 residues. The germline CDR1 and CDR2 sequences are MDHEN and SYDVKM. V was clipped by 3 bases and J by 0 bases; unmatched bases: 6. CDR3 protein: CASSFVPGLAGGSTDTQYF. CDR3 nucleotides: TGTGCCAGCAGTTTTGTGCCGGGACTAGCGGGAGGGAGCACAGATACGCAGTATTTT.

The V and J genes are TRBV11-1 and TRBJ2-5; unclear D gene. V was clipped by 5 bases and J by 4 bases, with 11 bases between them. Germline loops: CDR1 SGHAT, CDR2 FQDESV (reference sequence). This CDR3 is 13 amino acids long. The CDR3 region is CASSRAPGETQYF. The CDR3 DNA reads TGTGCCAGCAGCAGAGCGCCGGGAGAGACCCAGTACTTC. Complete variable domain (other parts from reference TRBV11-1 and TRBJ2-5): EAEVAQSPRYKITEKSQAVAFWCDPISGHATLYWYRQILGQGPELLVQFQDESVVDDSQLPKDRFSAERLKGVDSTLKIQPAELGDSAMYLCASSRAPGETQYFGPGTRLLVL.

This chain links TRBV18 with TRBJ2-3; D is unresolved. V gave up 2 bases and J gave up 0 bases, with 9 bases separating them. CDR3 length equals 15 residues. CDR1 KGHSH and CDR2 LQKENI come from the germline V gene. Written as DNA, the CDR3 is TGTGCCAGCTCACCAGAAGTACCTAGCACAGATACGCAGTATTTT. It codes for CASSPEVPSTDTQYF. Full variable domain (remainder filled in from reference TRBV18 and TRBJ2-3): NAGVMQNPRHLVRRRGQEARLRCSPMKGHSHVYWYRQLPEEGLKFMVYLQKENIIDESGMPKERFSAEFPKEGPSILRIQQVVRGDSAAYFCASSPEVPSTDTQYFGPGTRLTVL.

Turning to this clone: At one of its ends the junction is not consistent with the germline gene, which may arise from a read error. The DNA of the CDR3 is TGCAGTGCTAGAGACCGAAACCTCGAGCCGTGG. Translation gives CSARDRNLEPW. This chain links TRBV20-1 with TRBJ1-1, with unresolved D. The CDR3 contains 11 residues. CDR1 and CDR2 from the germline V gene are DFQATT and SNEGSKA (reference sequence).

To note about this clone: The same CDR3 arises from other DNA sequences in this sample as well. The V and J genes are TRBV5-1 and TRBJ2-5; D might be TRBD1 (7 bases). The germline gives CDR1 SGHRS, CDR2 YFSETQ. Trimming took off 0 bases at V and 4 bases at J, with 10 bases between the two ends. This CDR3 comprises 14 residues. CDR3 DNA: TGCGCCAGCAGCTTGGGGCAGGGGGGAGAGACCCAGTACTTC. It is translated as CASSLGQGGETQYF.

The V call is TRBV15, the J call TRBJ1-5, with unresolved D. Germline assignment: CDR1 LNHNV and CDR2 YYDKDF (reference sequence). V shed 8 bases and J shed 1 base, with 12 bases lying between them. CDR3 length: 14 amino acids. CDR3: CATRRGLSNQPQHF. The CDR3, as DNA: TGTGCCACCCGGCGGGGTCTCAGCAATCAGCCCCAGCATTTT.

The gene calls are TRBV2 and TRBJ1-1; 9 bases agree with TRBD1. Trimming took 10 bases from V and 5 from J; bases not matched to a gene: 8. Per the germline V gene, CDR1 is SNHLY and CDR2 is FYNNEI. The CDR3 runs 13 residues. This CDR3 reads CATHRGRGTEAFF. As DNA, the CDR3 is TGTGCCACACACAGGGGGCGCGGTACTGAAGCTTTCTTT.